The 19 T cell receptor beta chains presented below share a single source sample, sequenced in a study of siplizumab effects on memory and regulatory T cells. Sequenced by immunoSEQ multiplex PCR; TCRdb stores in-frame clones only, minus some. The sample has over 65,000 clones; roughly 94% are singletons. Sequencing was performed on CD8+ T cells sorted from blood. The receptor source for this set is a human donor in good health.

The chain joins TRBV9 to TRBJ2-3; 8 bases are shared with TRBD2. With 4 bases clipped from V and 4 bases from J, the junction kept 17 bases outside the gene matches. The V gene's germline CDR1 is SGDLS and CDR2 YYNGEE. This CDR3 comprises 18 residues. This chain's CDR3 is CASSSPSREESFADTQYF. In DNA form, the CDR3 reads TGTGCCAGCAGCTCCCCCTCGCGGGAGGAAAGTTTTGCAGATACGCAGTATTTT.

The rearrangement links TRBV14 to TRBJ2-7; 12 bases line up with TRBD2. This CDR3 spans 16 amino acids. Germline trimming cut 3 bases from V and 3 bases from J; bases unmatched to any gene: 6. Germline-derived CDR1 and CDR2 are SGHDN and FVKESK. In DNA form, the CDR3 reads TGTGCCAGCAGCCACGGAAGGACTAGCGGGAACTACGAGCAGTACTTC. Protein: CASSHGRTSGNYEQYF.

CDR3 amino acids: CASSYSVAYEQYF. The CDR3 nucleotides are TGTGCCAGCAGTTACTCGGTAGCCTACGAGCAGTACTTC. V usage is TRBV6-5 and J usage is TRBJ2-7; no definite D call. This CDR3 comprises 13 residues. V was clipped by 0 bases and J by 2 bases, with 5 bases between them. Looked up from germline, CDR1 is MNHEY and CDR2 is SVGAGI.

The genes are TRBV10-2 and TRBJ2-5; D may match TRBD1 or TRBD2 (6 bases each). V lost 0 bases and J 5 bases, leaving 13 bases between the germline ends. The V gene's germline CDR1 is WSHSY and CDR2 SAAADI. The CDR3 has 15 residues. CDR3: CASSESRGVRETQYF. DNA of the CDR3: TGCGCCAGCAGTGAGTCGAGGGGGGTGAGGGAGACCCAGTACTTC.

The V call is TRBV11-2, the J call TRBJ1-1; no firm D call. Germline CDR1 is SGHAT and CDR2 is FQNNGV. Trimming shortened V by 1 base and J by 5 bases, and 5 bases separated the two germline ends. The CDR3 totals 12 residues. The CDR3: CASSLGRTEAFF. The CDR3 DNA is TGTGCCAGCAGCTTAGGGCGAACTGAAGCTTTCTTT. Together with reference TRBV11-2 and TRBJ1-1, the CDR3 gives the full variable domain: EAGVAQSPRYKIIEKRQSVAFWCNPISGHATLYWYQQILGQGPKLLIQFQNNGVVDDSQLPKDRFSAERLKGVDSTLKIQPAKLEDSAVYLCASSLGRTEAFFGQGTRLTVV.

This rearrangement joins TRBV5-4 to TRBJ2-1; D might be TRBD1 or TRBD2, each matching 5 bases. This CDR3 is 16 amino acids long. In germline, CDR1 is SGHNT, CDR2 YYREEE (reference sequence). V was trimmed by 0 bases and J by 8 bases, leaving 18 bases between them. The CDR3 spells CASSLGDVVQLDEQFF. As DNA, the CDR3 is TGTGCCAGCAGCTTGGGGGACGTCGTTCAATTGGATGAGCAGTTCTTC.

This CDR3 reads CASSELGGSNQPQHF. The CDR3 DNA reads TGTGCCAGCAGTGAACTTGGAGGCAGCAATCAGCCCCAGCATTTT. V is TRBV6-1 and J is TRBJ1-5; D gene unclear. CDR1 is MNHNS, CDR2 SASEGT, per germline. The V end lost 2 bases, the J end lost 1 base, and 9 bases lay between the germline ends. This CDR3 has 15 residues.

The V and J genes are TRBV5-1 and TRBJ2-5, with a tentative D call TRBD1 (7 bases). This CDR3 is 18 amino acids long. Germline CDR1 SGHRS, CDR2 YFSETQ. The ends were cut back, 2 bases at V and 1 base at J, with 21 bases in the middle. The CDR3 DNA reads as TGCGCCAGCAGCTTTAAATTCAGGGGGGCTAACCCCCAAGAGACCCAGTACTTC. Translating it yields CASSFKFRGANPQETQYF.

This rearrangement joins TRBV7-6 to TRBJ2-3; TRBD1 agrees at 7 bases. Germline values: CDR1 SGHVS, CDR2 FNYEAQ. The junction had 9 bases not matched to a gene; V was cut back by 1 base and J by 5 bases. The CDR3 consists of 16 residues. The CDR3 DNA reads as TGTGCCAGCAGCTTAGGGGCAGGGGACAGCCGAGATACGCAGTATTTT. Translated: CASSLGAGDSRDTQYF.

The V call is TRBV27, the J call TRBJ1-5; 10 positions match TRBD1. The CDR3 runs 15 residues. The junction had 3 bases not matched to a gene; V was cut back by 0 bases and J by 7 bases. CDR1 and CDR2 (germline): MNHEY, SMNVEV (reference sequence). As DNA, the CDR3 is TGTGCCAGCAGTTTATCCGGGACAGGGGAACAGCCCCAGCATTTT. Translating it yields CASSLSGTGEQPQHF.

The V and J genes are TRBV6-5 and TRBJ2-7; 7 positions match TRBD1. Looked up from germline, CDR1 is MNHEY and CDR2 is SVGAGI. Germline trimming cut 2 bases from V and 2 bases from J; bases unmatched to any gene: 3. This CDR3 comprises 14 residues. CDR3 nucleotides: TGTGCCAGCAGTTACGGGGACAGTACCTACGAGCAGTACTTC. The encoded protein is CASSYGDSTYEQYF.

This clone was observed a single time. The chain couples TRBV9 to TRBJ2-1; 13 bases are a match to TRBD2. CDR3 size: 16 residues. In germline, CDR1 is SGDLS, CDR2 YYNGEE. The V segment lost 3 bases and the J segment 9 bases; nucleotides outside the gene matches: 9. The chain's CDR3 is CASSGAGTSGNSEQFF. The CDR3 DNA follows: TGTGCCAGCAGCGGGGCAGGGACTAGCGGGAACAGTGAGCAGTTCTTC.

As concerns this clone: Sequence at one end of the junction differs from germline and may be a read error. The chain joins TRBV28 to TRBJ1-6; tentative D call: TRBD1 (6 bases). The CDR3 covers 14 residues. Germline CDR1 is MDHEN and CDR2 is SYDVKM. Written as DNA, the CDR3 is TGTGCCAGCGGCCGTTTTAGGGGGGATTCGCCCCTCCACTTT. Translation gives CASGRFRGDSPLHF.

The V and J genes are TRBV6-5 and TRBJ1-2; D is perhaps TRBD1 (6 bases). The CDR3 runs 14 residues. Germline V gene data show CDR1 as MNHEY and CDR2 as SVGAGI. Deletions cut 0 bases from V and 5 bases from J, with 10 bases between. Here the CDR3 reads CASSYSRGRYGYTF. The CDR3 DNA reads as TGTGCCAGCAGTTACTCGAGGGGGAGATATGGCTACACCTTC.

This clone ranks as medium-sized. The CDR3 DNA reads as TGTGCCAGCAGCTACGGGACTGCCGTGGAGCAGTACTTC. This gives the protein CASSYGTAVEQYF. The rearrangement uses TRBV7-9 and TRBJ2-7, with D perhaps matching TRBD2 (6 bases). The CDR3 runs 13 residues. V gave up 4 bases and J gave up 7 bases, with 14 bases separating them. Germline V lookup: CDR1 SEHNR, CDR2 FQNEAQ (reference sequence).

This clone has a single count. The V and J genes are TRBV19 and TRBJ2-1; D is ambiguous. V was shortened by 5 bases and J by 6 bases, with 11 bases between the two germline ends. The CDR3 consists of 13 residues. CDR1 is LNHDA and CDR2 is SQIVND in the germline V gene (reference sequence). The CDR3 is CASSLQDANEQFF. The CDR3 DNA sequence: TGTGCCAGTAGTCTCCAGGACGCCAATGAGCAGTTCTTC.

The chain recombines TRBV7-9 with TRBJ1-1; D unclear. Trimming stripped 1 base from V and 0 bases from J, with 3 bases between. Germline lookup yields CDR1 SEHNR and CDR2 FQNEAQ (reference sequence). There are 13 residues in the CDR3. The CDR3 loop is CASSLVVNTEAFF. The CDR3 DNA is TGTGCCAGCAGCTTAGTTGTGAACACTGAAGCTTTCTTT.

The chain links TRBV27 to TRBJ2-6, with D perhaps matching TRBD1 (6 bases). The V end was cut by 2 bases, the J end by 3 bases, with 11 bases between. The CDR3 length is 16 residues. The germline gives CDR1 MNHEY, CDR2 SMNVEV (reference sequence). CDR3 in DNA: TGTGCCAGCAGTTTAGTGGGGGCAGGTGGGGCCAACGTCCTGACTTTC. Its protein is CASSLVGAGGANVLTF.

The chain couples TRBV11-2 to TRBJ1-1; D possibly corresponds to TRBD1 (5 bases). There are 15 residues in the CDR3. The germline V gene has CDR1 SGHAT and CDR2 FQNNGV. Trimming cost V 2 bases and J 3 bases, with 13 bases left between them. In nucleotides, the CDR3 is TGTGCCAGCAGCTTACATGGGGGAACGGACACTGAAGCTTTCTTT. This encodes CASSLHGGTDTEAFF.